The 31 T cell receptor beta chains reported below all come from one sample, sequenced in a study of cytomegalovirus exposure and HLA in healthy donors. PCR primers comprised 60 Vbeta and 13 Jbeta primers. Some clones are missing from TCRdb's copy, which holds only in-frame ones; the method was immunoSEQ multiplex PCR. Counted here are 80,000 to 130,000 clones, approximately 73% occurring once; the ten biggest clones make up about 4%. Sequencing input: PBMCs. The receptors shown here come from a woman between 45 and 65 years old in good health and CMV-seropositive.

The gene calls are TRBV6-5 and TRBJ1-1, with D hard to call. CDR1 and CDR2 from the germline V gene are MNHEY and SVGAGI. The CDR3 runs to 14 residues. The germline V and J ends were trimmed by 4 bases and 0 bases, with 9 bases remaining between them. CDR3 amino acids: CASSSNKMNTEAFF. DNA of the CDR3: TGTGCCAGCAGTTCCAACAAGATGAACACTGAAGCTTTCTTT.

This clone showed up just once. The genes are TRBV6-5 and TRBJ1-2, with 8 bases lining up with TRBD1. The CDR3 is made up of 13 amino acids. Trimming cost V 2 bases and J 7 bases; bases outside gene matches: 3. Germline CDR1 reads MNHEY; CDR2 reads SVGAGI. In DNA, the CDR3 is TGTGCCAGCAGTTACCAGGGGGCAGGTGGCTACACCTTC. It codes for CASSYQGAGGYTF.

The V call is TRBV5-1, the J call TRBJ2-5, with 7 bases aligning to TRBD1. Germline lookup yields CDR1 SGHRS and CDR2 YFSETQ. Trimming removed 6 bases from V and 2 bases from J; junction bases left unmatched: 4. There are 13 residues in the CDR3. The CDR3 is CASTPTGQETQYF. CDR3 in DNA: TGCGCCAGCACTCCGACAGGGCAAGAGACCCAGTACTTC.

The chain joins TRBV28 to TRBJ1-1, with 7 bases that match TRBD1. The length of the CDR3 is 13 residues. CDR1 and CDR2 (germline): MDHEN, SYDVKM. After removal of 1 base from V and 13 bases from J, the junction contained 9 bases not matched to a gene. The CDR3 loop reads CASSLLGTAENFF. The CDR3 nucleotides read TGTGCCAGCAGTTTATTAGGGACAGCTGAAAATTTCTTT. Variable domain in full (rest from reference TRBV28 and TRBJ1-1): DVKVTQSSRYLVKRTGEKVFLECVQDMDHENMFWYRQDPGLGLRLIYFSYDVKMKEKGDIPEGYSVSREKKERFSLILESASTNQTSMYLCASSLLGTAENFFGQGTRLTVV.

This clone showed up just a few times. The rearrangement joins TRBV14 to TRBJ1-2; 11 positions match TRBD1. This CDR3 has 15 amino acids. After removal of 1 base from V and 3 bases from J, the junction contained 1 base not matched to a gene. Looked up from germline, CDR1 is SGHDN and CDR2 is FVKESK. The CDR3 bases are TGTGCCAGCAGCCAAGGGGACAGGGGGTACTATGGCTACACCTTC. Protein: CASSQGDRGYYGYTF.

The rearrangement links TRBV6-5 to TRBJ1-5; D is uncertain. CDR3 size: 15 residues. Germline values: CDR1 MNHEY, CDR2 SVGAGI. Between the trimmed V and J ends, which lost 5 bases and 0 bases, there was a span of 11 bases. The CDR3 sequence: CASSPQSLSNQPQHF. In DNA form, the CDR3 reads TGTGCCAGCAGTCCACAGAGCCTTAGCAATCAGCCCCAGCATTTT.

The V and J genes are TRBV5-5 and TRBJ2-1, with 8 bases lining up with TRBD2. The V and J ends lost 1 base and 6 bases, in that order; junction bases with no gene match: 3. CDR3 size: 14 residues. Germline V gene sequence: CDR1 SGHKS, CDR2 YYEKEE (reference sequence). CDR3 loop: CASSLREGPNEQFF. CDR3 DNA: TGTGCCAGCAGCTTGCGGGAGGGCCCCAATGAGCAGTTCTTC.

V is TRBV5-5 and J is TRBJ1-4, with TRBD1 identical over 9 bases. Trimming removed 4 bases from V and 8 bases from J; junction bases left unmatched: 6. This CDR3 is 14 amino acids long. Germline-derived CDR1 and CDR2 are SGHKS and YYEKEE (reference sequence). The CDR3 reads CASSRGTGLEKLFF. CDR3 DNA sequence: TGTGCCAGCAGCAGGGGGACAGGGTTGGAAAAACTGTTTTTT. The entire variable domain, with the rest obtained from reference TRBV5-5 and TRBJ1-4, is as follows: DAGVTQSPTHLIKTRGQQVTLRCSPISGHKSVSWYQQVLGQGPQFIFQYYEKEERGRGNFPDRFSARQFPNYSSELNVNALLLGDSALYLCASSRGTGLEKLFFGSGTQLSVL.

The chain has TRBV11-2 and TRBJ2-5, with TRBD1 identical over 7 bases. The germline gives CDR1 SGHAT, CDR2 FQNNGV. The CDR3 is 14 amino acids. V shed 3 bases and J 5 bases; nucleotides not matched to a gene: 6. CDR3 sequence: CASSLKGAAETQYF. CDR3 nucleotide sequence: TGTGCCAGCAGCTTGAAGGGGGCCGCGGAGACCCAGTACTTC.

This CDR3 reads CASSLGHRGTDTQYF. In DNA form, the CDR3 reads TGTGCCAGCAGCTTAGGTCACAGGGGGACAGATACGCAGTATTTT. The rearrangement uses TRBV2 and TRBJ2-3; TRBD1 aligns across 8 bases. Germline-derived CDR1 and CDR2 are SNHLY and FYNNEI. The ends lost 6 bases at V and 3 bases at J; junction bases unmatched: 8. The length of the CDR3 is 15 residues. Combining the CDR3 with reference TRBV2 and TRBJ2-3 gives the whole variable domain EPEVTQTPSHQVTQMGQEVILRCVPISNHLYFYWYRQILGQKVEFLVSFYNNEISEKSEIFDDQFSVERPDGSNFTLKIRSTKLEDSAMYFCASSLGHRGTDTQYFGPGTRLTVL.

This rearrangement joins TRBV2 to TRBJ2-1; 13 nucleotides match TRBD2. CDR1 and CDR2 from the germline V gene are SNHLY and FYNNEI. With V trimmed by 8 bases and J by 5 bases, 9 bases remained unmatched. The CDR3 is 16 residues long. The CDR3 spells CASCSGTSGVNNEQFF. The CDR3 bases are TGTGCCAGCTGCTCCGGGACTAGCGGGGTAAACAATGAGCAGTTCTTC. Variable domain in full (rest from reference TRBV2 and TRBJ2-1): EPEVTQTPSHQVTQMGQEVILRCVPISNHLYFYWYRQILGQKVEFLVSFYNNEISEKSEIFDDQFSVERPDGSNFTLKIRSTKLEDSAMYFCASCSGTSGVNNEQFFGPGTRLTVL.

The CDR3 loop is CASSLQGRTEAFF. The CDR3 DNA sequence: TGCGCCAGCAGCTTGCAGGGTAGGACTGAAGCTTTCTTT. V and J are TRBV5-1 and TRBJ1-1; TRBD1 might be the D (5 bases). V was clipped by 1 base and J by 5 bases, with 9 bases between them. Germline V gives CDR1 SGHRS, CDR2 YFSETQ. The CDR3 is made up of 13 amino acids.

The CDR3 is CASRWGRVGSPLHF. The DNA of the CDR3 is TGTGCCAGCAGATGGGGCAGGGTCGGTTCACCCCTCCACTTT. The gene calls are TRBV6-1 and TRBJ1-6, with D possibly TRBD1 on 5 matching bases. This CDR3 spans 14 amino acids. Between the trimmed V and J ends, which lost 6 bases and 9 bases, there was a span of 15 bases. CDR1 MNHNS and CDR2 SASEGT come from the germline V gene.

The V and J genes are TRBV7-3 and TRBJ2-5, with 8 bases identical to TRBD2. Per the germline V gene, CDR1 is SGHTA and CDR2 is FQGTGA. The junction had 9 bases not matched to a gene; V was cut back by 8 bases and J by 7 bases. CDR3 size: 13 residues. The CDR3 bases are TGTGCCAGCTCTCGCGGGGGGAAAGGGACCCAGTACTTC. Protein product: CASSRGGKGTQYF.

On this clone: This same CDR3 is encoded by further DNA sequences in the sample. The CDR3 nucleotides are TGTGCCAGCAGCGTGGCAGGCTATAACTATGGCTACACCTTC. Amino acids: CASSVAGYNYGYTF. This chain joins TRBV9 and TRBJ1-2; D is unresolved. Germline V gene data show CDR1 as SGDLS and CDR2 as YYNGEE. This CDR3 contains 14 residues. V was cut by 2 bases and J by 1 base, with 9 bases left in between.

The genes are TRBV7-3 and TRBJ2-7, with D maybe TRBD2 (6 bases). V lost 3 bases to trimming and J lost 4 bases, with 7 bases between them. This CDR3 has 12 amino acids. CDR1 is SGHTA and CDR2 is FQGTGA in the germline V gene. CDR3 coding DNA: TGTGCCAGCAGCTTTGGGAGGTACGAGCAGTACTTC. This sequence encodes CASSFGRYEQYF.

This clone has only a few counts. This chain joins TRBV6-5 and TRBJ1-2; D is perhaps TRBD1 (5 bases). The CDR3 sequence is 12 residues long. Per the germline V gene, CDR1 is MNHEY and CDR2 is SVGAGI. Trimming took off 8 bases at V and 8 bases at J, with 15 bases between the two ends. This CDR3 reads CASGEWGRGYTF. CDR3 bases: TGTGCCAGCGGGGAATGGGGCCGGGGCTACACCTTC.

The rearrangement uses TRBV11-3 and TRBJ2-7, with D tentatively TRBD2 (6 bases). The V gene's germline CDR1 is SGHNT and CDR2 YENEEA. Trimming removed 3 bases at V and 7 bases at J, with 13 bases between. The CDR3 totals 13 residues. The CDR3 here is CASSLVPGREQYF. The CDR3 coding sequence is TGTGCCAGCAGCTTGGTACCAGGGAGGGAGCAGTACTTC.

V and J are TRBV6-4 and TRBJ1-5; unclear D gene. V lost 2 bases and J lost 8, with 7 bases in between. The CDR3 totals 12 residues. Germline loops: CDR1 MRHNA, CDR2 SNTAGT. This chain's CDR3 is CASSDPPEPQHF. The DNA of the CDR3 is TGTGCCAGCAGTGACCCCCCTGAGCCCCAGCATTTT.

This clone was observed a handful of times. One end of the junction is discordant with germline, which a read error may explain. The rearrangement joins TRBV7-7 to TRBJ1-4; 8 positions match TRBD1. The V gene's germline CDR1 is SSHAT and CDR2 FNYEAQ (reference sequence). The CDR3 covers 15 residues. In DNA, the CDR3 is TGTGCTAGCAGCTTAACGACAGGGGTCAATGAAAAACTGTTTTTT. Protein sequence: CASSLTTGVNEKLFF. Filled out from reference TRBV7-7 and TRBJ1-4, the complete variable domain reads GAGVSQSPRYKVTKRGQDVTLRCDPISSHATLYWYQQALGQGPEFLTYFNYEAQPDKSGLPSDRFSAERPEGSISTLTIQRTEQRDSAMYRCASSLTTGVNEKLFFGSGTQLSVL.

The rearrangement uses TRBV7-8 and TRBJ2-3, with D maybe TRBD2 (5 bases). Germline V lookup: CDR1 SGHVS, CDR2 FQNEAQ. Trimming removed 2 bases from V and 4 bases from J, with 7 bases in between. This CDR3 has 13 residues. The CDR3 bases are TGTGCCAGCAGCTTAACGCGGGCAGATACGCAGTATTTT. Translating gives CASSLTRADTQYF.

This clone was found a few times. This chain's CDR3 is CASSSELLAGGSNEQFF. The CDR3 nucleotides read TGTGCCAGCAGCTCAGAATTACTAGCGGGGGGTAGTAATGAGCAGTTCTTC. The chain is built from TRBV7-8 and TRBJ2-1; 12 bases match TRBD2. With 4 bases clipped from V and 7 bases from J, the junction kept 11 bases outside the gene matches. The germline CDR1 and CDR2 sequences are SGHVS and FQNEAQ. The CDR3 is 17 amino acids.

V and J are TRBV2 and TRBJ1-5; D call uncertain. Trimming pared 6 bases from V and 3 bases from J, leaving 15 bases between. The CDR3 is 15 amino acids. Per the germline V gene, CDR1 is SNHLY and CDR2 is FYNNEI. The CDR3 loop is CASRHEGPLNQPQHF. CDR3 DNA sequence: TGTGCCAGCAGACACGAGGGCCCCCTCAATCAGCCCCAGCATTTT.

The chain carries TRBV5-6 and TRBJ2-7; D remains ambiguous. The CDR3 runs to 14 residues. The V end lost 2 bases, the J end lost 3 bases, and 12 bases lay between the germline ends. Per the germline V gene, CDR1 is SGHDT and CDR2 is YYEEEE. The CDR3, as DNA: TGTGCCAGCAGCTTTCGTTTTGGCCTCTACGAGCAGTACTTC. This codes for CASSFRFGLYEQYF.

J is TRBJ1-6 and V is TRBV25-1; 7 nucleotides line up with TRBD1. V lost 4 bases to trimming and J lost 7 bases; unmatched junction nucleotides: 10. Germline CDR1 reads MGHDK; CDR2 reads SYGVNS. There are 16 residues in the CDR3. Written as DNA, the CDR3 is TGTGCCAGCAGTGCTCATGAGGGGGCGCGAAATTCACCCCTCCACTTT. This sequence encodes CASSAHEGARNSPLHF.

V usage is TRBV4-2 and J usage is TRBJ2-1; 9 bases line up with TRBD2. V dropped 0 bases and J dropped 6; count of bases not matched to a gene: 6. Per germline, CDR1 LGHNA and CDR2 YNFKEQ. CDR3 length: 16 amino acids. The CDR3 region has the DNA TGTGCCAGCAGCCAAGAGGGCGGGGGGGCTACCAATGAGCAGTTCTTC. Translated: CASSQEGGGATNEQFF.

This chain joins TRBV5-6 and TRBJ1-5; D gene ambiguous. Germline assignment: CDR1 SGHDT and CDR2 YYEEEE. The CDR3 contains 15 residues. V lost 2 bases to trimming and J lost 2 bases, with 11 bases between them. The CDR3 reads CASSLRFSGNQPQHF. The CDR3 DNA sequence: TGTGCCAGCAGCTTAAGGTTTAGCGGCAATCAGCCCCAGCATTTT.

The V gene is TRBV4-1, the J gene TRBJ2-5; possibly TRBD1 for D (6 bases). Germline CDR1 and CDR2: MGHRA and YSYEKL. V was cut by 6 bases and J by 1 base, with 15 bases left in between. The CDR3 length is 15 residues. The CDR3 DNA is TGCGCCAGCAGTCTCACCGGGACACCCCAAGAGACCCAGTACTTC. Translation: CASSLTGTPQETQYF.

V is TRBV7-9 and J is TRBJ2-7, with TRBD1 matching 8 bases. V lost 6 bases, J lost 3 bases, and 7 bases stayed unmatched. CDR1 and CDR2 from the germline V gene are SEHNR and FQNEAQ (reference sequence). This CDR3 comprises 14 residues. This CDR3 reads CASSGGQGIYEQYF. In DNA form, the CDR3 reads TGTGCCAGCAGTGGAGGACAGGGTATCTACGAGCAGTACTTC.

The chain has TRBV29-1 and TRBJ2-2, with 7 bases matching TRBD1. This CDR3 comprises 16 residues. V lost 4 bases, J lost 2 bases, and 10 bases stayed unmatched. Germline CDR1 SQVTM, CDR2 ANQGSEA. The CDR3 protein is CSVGISGTANTGELFF. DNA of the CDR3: TGCAGCGTTGGAATCTCCGGGACAGCTAACACCGGGGAGCTGTTTTTT.

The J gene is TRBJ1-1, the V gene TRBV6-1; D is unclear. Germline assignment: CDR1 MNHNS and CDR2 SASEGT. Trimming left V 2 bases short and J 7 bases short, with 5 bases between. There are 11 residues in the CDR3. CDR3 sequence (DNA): TGTGCCAGCAGTGAAATCCGTGAAGCTTTCTTT. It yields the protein CASSEIREAFF.